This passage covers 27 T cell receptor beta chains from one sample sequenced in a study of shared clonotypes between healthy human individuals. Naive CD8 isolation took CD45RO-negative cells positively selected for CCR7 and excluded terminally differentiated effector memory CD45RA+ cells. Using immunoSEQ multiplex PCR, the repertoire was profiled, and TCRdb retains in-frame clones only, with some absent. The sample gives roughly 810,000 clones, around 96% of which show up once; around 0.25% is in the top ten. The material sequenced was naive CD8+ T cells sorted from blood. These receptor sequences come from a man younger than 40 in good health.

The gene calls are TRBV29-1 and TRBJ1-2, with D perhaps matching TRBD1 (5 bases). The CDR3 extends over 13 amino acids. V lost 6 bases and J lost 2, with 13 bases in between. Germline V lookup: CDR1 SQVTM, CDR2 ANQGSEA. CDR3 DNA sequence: TGCAGCGTAGTCGCAGGGAACAACTATGGCTACACCTTC. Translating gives CSVVAGNNYGYTF.

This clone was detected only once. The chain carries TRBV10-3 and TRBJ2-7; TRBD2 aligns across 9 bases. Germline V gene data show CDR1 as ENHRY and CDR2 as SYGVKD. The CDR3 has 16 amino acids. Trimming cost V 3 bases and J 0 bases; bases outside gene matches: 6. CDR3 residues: CAISDETSGSSYEQYF. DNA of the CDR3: TGTGCCATCAGTGACGAGACTAGCGGCAGCTCCTACGAGCAGTACTTC.

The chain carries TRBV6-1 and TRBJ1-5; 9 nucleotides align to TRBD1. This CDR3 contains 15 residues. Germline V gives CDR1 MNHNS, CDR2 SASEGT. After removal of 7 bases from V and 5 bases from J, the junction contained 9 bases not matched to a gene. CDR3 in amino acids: CASTGRTGDYQPQHF. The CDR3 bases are TGTGCCAGCACCGGAAGGACAGGGGACTATCAGCCCCAGCATTTT.

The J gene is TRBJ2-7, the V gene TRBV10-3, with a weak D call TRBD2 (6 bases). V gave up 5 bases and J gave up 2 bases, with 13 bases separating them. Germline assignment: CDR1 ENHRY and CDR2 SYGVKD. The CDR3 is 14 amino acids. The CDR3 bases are TGTGCCATCAGTCCCCCGGGACTCCCCTACGAGCAGTACTTC. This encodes CAISPPGLPYEQYF.

In DNA form, the CDR3 reads TGTGCCAGCAGTTTTGGGGGCCAAGAGACCCAGTACTTC. It specifies CASSFGGQETQYF. The rearrangement links TRBV28 to TRBJ2-5; TRBD1 or TRBD2 may be the D gene (5 bases each). V gave up 3 bases and J gave up 1 base, with 6 bases separating them. Per germline, CDR1 MDHEN and CDR2 SYDVKM. The CDR3 contains 13 residues.

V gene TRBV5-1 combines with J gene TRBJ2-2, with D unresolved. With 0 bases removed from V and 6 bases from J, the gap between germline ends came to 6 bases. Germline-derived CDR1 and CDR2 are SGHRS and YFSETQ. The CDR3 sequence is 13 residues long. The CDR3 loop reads CASSLAASGELFF. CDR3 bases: TGCGCCAGCAGCTTGGCGGCCTCCGGGGAGCTGTTTTTT.

CDR3 sequence (DNA): TGTGCCAGCAGAGGCCCCGGATTGGGACCCCACTCCTACGAGCAGTACTTC. Translation: CASRGPGLGPHSYEQYF. The rearrangement joins TRBV27 to TRBJ2-7; the D call may be TRBD1 or TRBD2 (5 bases each). V was cut by 6 bases and J by 0 bases, with 21 bases left in between. CDR3 length: 17 residues. CDR1 and CDR2 (germline): MNHEY, SMNVEV (reference sequence).

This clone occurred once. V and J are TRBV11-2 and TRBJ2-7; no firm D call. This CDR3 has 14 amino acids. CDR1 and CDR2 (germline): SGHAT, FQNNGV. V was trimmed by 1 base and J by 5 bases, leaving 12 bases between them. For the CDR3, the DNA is TGTGCCAGCAGCTTAGGCGGCAGTCGGGACGAGCAGTACTTC. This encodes CASSLGGSRDEQYF.

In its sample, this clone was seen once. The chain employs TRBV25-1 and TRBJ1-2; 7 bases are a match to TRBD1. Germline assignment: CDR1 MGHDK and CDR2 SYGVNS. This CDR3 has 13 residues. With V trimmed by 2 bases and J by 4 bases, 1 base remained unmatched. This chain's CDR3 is CASSEPGGYGYTF. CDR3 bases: TGTGCCAGCAGTGAACCAGGGGGCTATGGCTACACCTTC.

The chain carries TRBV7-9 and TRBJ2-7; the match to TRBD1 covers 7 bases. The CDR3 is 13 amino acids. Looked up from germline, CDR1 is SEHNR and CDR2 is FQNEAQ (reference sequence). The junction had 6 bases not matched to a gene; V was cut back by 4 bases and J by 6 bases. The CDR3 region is CASSSPRDSEQYF. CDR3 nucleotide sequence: TGTGCCAGCAGCTCACCCCGGGACAGCGAGCAGTACTTC.

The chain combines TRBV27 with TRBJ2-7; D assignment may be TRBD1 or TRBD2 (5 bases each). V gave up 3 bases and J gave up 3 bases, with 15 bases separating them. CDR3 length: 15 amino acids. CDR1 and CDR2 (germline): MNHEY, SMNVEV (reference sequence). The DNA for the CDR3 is TGTGCCAGCAGTTTGGGGCGGGTGCCAATCTACGAGCAGTACTTC. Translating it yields CASSLGRVPIYEQYF.

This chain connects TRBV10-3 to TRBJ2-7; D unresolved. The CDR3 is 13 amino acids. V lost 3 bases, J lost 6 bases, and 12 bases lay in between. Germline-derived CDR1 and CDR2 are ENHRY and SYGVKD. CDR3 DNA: TGTGCCATCAGTGACATTCGGGCTCTCGAGCAGTACTTC. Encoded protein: CAISDIRALEQYF.

The CDR3: CSVEDIKEEGPEQYF. CDR3 sequence (DNA): TGCAGCGTTGAAGATATTAAAGAAGAGGGGCCGGAGCAGTACTTC. The J gene is TRBJ2-7, the V gene TRBV29-1; D may match TRBD1 or TRBD2 (5 bases each). V was clipped by 0 bases and J by 7 bases, with 19 bases between them. CDR1 SQVTM and CDR2 ANQGSEA come from the germline V gene. The CDR3 consists of 15 residues.

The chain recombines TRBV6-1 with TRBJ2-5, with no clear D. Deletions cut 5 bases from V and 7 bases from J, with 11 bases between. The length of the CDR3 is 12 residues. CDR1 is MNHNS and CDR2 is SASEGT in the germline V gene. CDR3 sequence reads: CASSLWDATQYF. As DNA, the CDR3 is TGTGCCAGCAGTCTCTGGGATGCGACCCAGTACTTC.

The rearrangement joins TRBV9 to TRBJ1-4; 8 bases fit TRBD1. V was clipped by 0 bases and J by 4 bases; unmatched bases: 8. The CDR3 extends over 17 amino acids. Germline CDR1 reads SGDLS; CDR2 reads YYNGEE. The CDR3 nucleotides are TGTGCCAGCAGCGTAGGACAGGGGAAGATGAGTAATGAAAAACTGTTTTTT. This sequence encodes CASSVGQGKMSNEKLFF.

The CDR3: CASSLVGLGVNTGELFF. In DNA form, the CDR3 reads TGTGCCAGCAGCTTGGTTGGTCTGGGCGTTAACACCGGGGAGCTGTTTTTT. The chain combines TRBV5-4 with TRBJ2-2; D is undetermined. Germline V gene data show CDR1 as SGHNT and CDR2 as YYREEE (reference sequence). The V and J ends lost 0 bases and 2 bases respectively, with 14 bases between them. The CDR3 runs 17 residues.

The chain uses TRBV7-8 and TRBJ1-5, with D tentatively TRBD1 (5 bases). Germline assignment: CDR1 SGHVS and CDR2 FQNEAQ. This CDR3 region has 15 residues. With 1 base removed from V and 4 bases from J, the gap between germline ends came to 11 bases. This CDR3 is CASSLGRQRNQPQHF. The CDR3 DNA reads TGTGCCAGCAGCTTAGGGAGACAGCGGAATCAGCCCCAGCATTTT.

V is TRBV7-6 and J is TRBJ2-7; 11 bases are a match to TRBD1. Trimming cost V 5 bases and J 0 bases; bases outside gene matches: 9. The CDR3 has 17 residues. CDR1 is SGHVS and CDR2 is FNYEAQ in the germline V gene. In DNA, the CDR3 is TGTGCCAGCAGCCCGGGGGCCGGGACAGGGGGCTCCTACGAGCAGTACTTC. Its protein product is CASSPGAGTGGSYEQYF.

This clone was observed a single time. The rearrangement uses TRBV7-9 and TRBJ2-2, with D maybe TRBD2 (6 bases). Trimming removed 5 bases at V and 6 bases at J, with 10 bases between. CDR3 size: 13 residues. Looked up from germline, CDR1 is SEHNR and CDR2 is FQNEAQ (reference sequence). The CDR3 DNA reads TGTGCCAGCAGCCCCCGGGAGCCCGGGGAGCTGTTTTTT. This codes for CASSPREPGELFF.

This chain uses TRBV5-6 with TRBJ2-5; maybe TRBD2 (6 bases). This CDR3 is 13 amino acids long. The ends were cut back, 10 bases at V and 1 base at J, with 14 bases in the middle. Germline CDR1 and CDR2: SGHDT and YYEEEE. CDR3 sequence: CASGETSQETQYF. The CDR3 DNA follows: TGTGCCTCGGGGGAAACGAGCCAAGAGACCCAGTACTTC. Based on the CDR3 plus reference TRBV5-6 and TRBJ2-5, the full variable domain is DAGVTQSPTHLIKTRGQQVTLRCSPKSGHDTVSWYQQALGQGPQFIFQYYEEEERQRGNFPDRFSGHQFPNYSSELNVNALLLGDSALYLCASGETSQETQYFGPGTRLLVL.

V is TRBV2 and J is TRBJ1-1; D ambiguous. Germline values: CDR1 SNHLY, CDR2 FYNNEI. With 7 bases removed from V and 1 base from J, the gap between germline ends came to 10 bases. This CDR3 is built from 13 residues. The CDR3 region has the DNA TGTGCCAGCACGGAGGGCCCGAACACTGAAGCTTTCTTT. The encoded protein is CASTEGPNTEAFF.

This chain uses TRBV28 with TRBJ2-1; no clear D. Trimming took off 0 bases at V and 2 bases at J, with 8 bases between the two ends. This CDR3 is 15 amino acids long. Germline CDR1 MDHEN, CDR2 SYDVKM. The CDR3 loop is CASSLWGGAYNEQFF. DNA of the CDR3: TGTGCCAGCAGTTTATGGGGTGGGGCCTACAATGAGCAGTTCTTC.

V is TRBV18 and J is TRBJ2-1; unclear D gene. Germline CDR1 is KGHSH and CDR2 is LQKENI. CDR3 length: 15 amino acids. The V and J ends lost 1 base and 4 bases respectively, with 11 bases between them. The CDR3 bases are TGTGCCAGCTCACCACTCCCTCGGGCGTACAATGAGCAGTTCTTC. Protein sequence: CASSPLPRAYNEQFF.

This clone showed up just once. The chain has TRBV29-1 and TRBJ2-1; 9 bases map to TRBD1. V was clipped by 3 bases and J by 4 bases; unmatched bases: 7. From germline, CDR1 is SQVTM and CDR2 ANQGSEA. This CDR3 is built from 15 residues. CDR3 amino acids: CSVDLVGQGYNEQFF. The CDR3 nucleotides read TGCAGCGTTGACCTGGTGGGACAGGGTTACAATGAGCAGTTCTTC.

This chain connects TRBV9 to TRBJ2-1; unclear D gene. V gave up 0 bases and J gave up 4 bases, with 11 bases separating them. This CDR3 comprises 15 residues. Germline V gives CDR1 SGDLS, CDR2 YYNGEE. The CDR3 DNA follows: TGTGCCAGCAGCGTAGATAGAGTGATTTACAATGAGCAGTTCTTC. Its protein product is CASSVDRVIYNEQFF. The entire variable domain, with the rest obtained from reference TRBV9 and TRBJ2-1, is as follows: DSGVTQTPKHLITATGQRVTLRCSPRSGDLSVYWYQQSLDQGLQFLIQYYNGEERAKGNILERFSAQQFPDLHSELNLSSLELGDSALYFCASSVDRVIYNEQFFGPGTRLTVL.

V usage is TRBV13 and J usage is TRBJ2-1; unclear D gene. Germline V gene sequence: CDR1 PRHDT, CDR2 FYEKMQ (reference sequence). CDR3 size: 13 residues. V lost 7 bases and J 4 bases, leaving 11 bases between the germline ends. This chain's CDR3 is CASKPWGYNEQFF. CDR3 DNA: TGTGCCAGCAAACCGTGGGGATACAATGAGCAGTTCTTC.

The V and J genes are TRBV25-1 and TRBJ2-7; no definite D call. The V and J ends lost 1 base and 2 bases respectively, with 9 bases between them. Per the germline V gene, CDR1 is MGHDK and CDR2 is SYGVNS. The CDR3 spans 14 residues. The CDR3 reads CASSELGVPYEQYF. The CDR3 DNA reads TGTGCCAGCAGTGAATTGGGCGTTCCCTACGAGCAGTACTTC.